This TCR beta chain was recovered during a study of T cell responses to AZD1222 COVID-19 vaccine. Sequenced by immunoSEQ multiplex PCR; TCRdb stores in-frame clones only, minus some. The sample lists more than 100,000 clones, about 88% occurring once. The receptor was isolated from an adult in good health. Material: peripheral blood, obtained on day 0 of AZD1222 vaccination.

DNA of the CDR3: TGCGCCAGCAGTGAGAAGGGAACGGGTTCACCCCTCCACTTT. It codes for CASSEKGTGSPLHF. The chain uses TRBV10-2 and TRBJ1-6, with D unclear. This CDR3 contains 14 residues. The germline CDR1 and CDR2 sequences are WSHSY and SAAADI. V shed 2 bases and J shed 9 bases, with 11 bases lying between them.